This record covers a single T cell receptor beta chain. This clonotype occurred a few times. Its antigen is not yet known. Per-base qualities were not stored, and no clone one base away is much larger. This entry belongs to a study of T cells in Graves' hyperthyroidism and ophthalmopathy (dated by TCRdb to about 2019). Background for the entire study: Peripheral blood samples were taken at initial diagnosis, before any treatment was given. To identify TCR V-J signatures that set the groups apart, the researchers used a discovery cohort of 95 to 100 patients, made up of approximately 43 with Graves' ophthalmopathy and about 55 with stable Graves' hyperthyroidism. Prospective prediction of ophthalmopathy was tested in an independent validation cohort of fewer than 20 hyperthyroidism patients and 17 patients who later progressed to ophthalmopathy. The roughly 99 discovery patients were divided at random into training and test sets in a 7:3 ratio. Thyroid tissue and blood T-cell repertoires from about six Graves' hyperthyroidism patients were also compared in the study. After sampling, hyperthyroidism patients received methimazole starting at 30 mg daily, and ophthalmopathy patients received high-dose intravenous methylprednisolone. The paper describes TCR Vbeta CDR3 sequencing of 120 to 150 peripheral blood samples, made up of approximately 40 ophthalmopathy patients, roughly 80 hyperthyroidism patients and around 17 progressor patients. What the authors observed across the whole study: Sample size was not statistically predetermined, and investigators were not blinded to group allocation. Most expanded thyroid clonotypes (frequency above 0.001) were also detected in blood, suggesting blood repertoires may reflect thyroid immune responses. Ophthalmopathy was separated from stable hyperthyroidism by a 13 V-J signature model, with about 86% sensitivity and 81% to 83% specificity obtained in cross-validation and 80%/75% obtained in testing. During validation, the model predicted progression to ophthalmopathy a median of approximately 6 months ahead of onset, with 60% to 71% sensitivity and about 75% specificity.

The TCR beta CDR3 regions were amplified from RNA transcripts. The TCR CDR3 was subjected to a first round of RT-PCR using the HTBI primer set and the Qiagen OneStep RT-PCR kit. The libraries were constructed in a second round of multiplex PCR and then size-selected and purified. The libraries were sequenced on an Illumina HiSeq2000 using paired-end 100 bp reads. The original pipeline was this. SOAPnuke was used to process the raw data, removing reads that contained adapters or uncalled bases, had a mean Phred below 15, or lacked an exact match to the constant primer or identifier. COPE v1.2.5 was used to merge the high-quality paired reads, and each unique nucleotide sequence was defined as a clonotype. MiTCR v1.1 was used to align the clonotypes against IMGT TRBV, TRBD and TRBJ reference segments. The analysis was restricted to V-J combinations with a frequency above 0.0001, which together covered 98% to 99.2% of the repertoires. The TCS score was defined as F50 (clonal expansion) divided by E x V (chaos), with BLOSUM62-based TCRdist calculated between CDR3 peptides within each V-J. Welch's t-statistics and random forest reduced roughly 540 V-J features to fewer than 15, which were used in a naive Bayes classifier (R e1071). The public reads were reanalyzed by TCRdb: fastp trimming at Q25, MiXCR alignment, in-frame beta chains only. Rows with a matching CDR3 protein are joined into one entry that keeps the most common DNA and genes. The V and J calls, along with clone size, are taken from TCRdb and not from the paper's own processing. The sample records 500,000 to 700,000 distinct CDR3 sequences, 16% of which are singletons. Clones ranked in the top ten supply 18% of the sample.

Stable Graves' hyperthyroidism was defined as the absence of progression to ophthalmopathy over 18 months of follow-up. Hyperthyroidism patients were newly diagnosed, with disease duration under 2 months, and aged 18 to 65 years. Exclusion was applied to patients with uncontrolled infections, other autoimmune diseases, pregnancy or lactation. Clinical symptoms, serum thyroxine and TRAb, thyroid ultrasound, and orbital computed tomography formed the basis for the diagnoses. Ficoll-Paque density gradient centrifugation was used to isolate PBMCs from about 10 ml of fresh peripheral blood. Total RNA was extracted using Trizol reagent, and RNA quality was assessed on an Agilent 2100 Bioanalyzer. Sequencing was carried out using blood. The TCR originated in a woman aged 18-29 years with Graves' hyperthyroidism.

The CDR3 reads CSTSGTGDNYGYTF. In nucleotides, the sequence is TGCAGTACTTCCGGGACAGGGGATAACTATGGCTACACCTTC. This sequence uses TRBV20-1 and TRBJ1-2; 10 central bases correspond to TRBD1. Germline trimming amounts to 8 bases on V and 1 base on J, with 7 as the count of junction bases outside the gene matches. Including the terminal cysteine and phenylalanine, the CDR3 comprises 14 residues. Just CDR3 DNA is preserved here, 42 bases in frame from base 1. From a lookup of the germline V gene (reference sequence), CDR1 and CDR2 are DFQATT and SNEGSKA.